This is a list of T cell receptor beta chains from one sample in a study of shared clonotypes between healthy human individuals. Measured with immunoSEQ multiplex PCR; TCRdb has only the in-frame clones, and not every one. The sample yields around 2.1 million clones, 95% seen once. Source material: naive CD4+ T cells sorted from blood. The receptors derive from a man aged 18 to 29 in good health. Both conserved end residues are part of each CDR3. A D gene is named only where the DNA matches it firmly. Size tells how often a clone was seen (once, few, many) or the class of an expanded clone, and some rows leave it out.

V gene: TRBV25-1
clone size: -
D gene: -
J gene: TRBJ2-5
CDR3 protein: CASSEYYGSQETQYF
CDR3 DNA: TGTGCCAGCAGTGAATATTATGGTAGCCAAGAGACCCAGTACTTC

V gene: TRBV2
clone size: -
D gene: TRBD2
J gene: TRBJ2-1
CDR3 protein: CASSRLAGGHNEQFF
CDR3 DNA: TGTGCCAGCAGTCGACTAGCGGGGGGTCACAATGAGCAGTTCTTC

V gene: TRBV12-5
clone size: -
D gene: TRBD1
J gene: TRBJ2-7
CDR3 protein: CASGFAEKGHRGPYEQYF
CDR3 DNA: TGTGCTAGTGGTTTCGCCGAGAAGGGTCACAGGGGGCCCTACGAGCAGTACTTC

V gene: TRBV7-2
clone size: -
D gene: -
J gene: TRBJ2-7
CDR3 protein: CASSSREDRVRYEQYF
CDR3 DNA: TGTGCCAGCAGTTCCCGGGAGGACAGGGTTCGTTACGAGCAGTACTTC

V gene: TRBV10-3
clone size: -
D gene: -
J gene: TRBJ2-7
CDR3 protein: CAISESVYSEQYF
CDR3 DNA: TGTGCCATCAGTGAGTCCGTGTACTCCGAGCAGTACTTC

V gene: TRBV5-6
clone size: -
D gene: TRBD2
J gene: TRBJ2-7
CDR3 protein: CASSTVGTNEQYF
CDR3 DNA: TGTGCCAGCAGCACCGTCGGGACTAACGAGCAGTACTTC

V gene: TRBV6-5
clone size: -
D gene: -
J gene: TRBJ2-2
CDR3 protein: CATSRGGGTGELFF
CDR3 DNA: TGTGCCACCTCGAGAGGGGGGGGTACCGGGGAGCTGTTTTTT

V gene: TRBV6-1
clone size: -
D gene: -
J gene: TRBJ2-7
CDR3 protein: CASSEVTAGAYEQYF
CDR3 DNA: TGTGCCAGCAGTGAAGTTACAGCTGGAGCCTACGAGCAGTACTTC

V gene: TRBV4-2
clone size: -
D gene: -
J gene: TRBJ1-3
CDR3 protein: CASSQESGAWGSGNTIYF
CDR3 DNA: TGTGCCAGCAGCCAAGAGAGCGGGGCATGGGGTTCTGGAAACACCATATATTTT

V gene: TRBV18
clone size: -
D gene: -
J gene: TRBJ2-1
CDR3 protein: CASSPPLAEQFF
CDR3 DNA: TGTGCCAGCTCACCACCCCTCGCTGAGCAGTTCTTC

V gene: TRBV6-5
clone size: -
D gene: TRBD1
J gene: TRBJ2-5
CDR3 protein: CASSRRGQETQYF
CDR3 DNA: TGTGCCAGCAGCCGCAGGGGGCAAGAGACCCAGTACTTC

V gene: TRBV7-2
clone size: -
D gene: TRBD1
J gene: TRBJ1-1
CDR3 protein: CASSVDRGTGEAFF
CDR3 DNA: TGTGCCAGCAGCGTGGACAGGGGAACGGGGGAAGCTTTCTTT

V gene: TRBV5-1
clone size: -
D gene: -
J gene: TRBJ1-1
CDR3 protein: CASSLGDSLNTEAFF
CDR3 DNA: TGCGCCAGCAGCTTGGGTGACAGCCTGAACACTGAAGCTTTCTTT

V gene: TRBV5-1
clone size: -
D gene: TRBD2
J gene: TRBJ2-1
CDR3 protein: CASSLAISGGPVEQFF
CDR3 DNA: TGCGCCAGCAGCTTGGCTATAAGCGGGGGGCCCGTTGAGCAGTTCTTC

V gene: TRBV5-8
clone size: -
D gene: TRBD1
J gene: TRBJ2-3
CDR3 protein: CASSEYFGQGADTQYF
CDR3 DNA: TGTGCCAGCAGCGAGTATTTTGGACAGGGGGCAGATACGCAGTATTTT

V gene: TRBV5-1
clone size: -
D gene: -
J gene: TRBJ2-3
CDR3 protein: CASSNSFASTDTQYF
CDR3 DNA: TGCGCCAGCAGCAACAGTTTCGCTAGCACAGATACGCAGTATTTT

V gene: TRBV7-9
clone size: -
D gene: -
J gene: TRBJ1-2
CDR3 protein: CASSPNTGSLTYGYTF
CDR3 DNA: TGTGCCAGCAGCCCAAATACAGGGTCCCTCACCTATGGCTACACCTTC

V gene: TRBV6-5
clone size: -
D gene: TRBD2
J gene: TRBJ2-3
CDR3 protein: CASSRGTSFQPQYF
CDR3 DNA: TGTGCCAGCAGTCGGGGGACTAGTTTTCAGCCGCAGTATTTT

V gene: TRBV6-6
clone size: -
D gene: -
J gene: TRBJ2-7
CDR3 protein: CASSYGRDAYEQYF
CDR3 DNA: TGTGCCAGCAGTTACGGAAGGGATGCCTACGAGCAGTACTTC

V gene: TRBV4-1
clone size: -
D gene: -
J gene: TRBJ2-3
CDR3 protein: CASSQASTDTQYF
CDR3 DNA: TGCGCCAGCAGCCAAGCTAGCACAGATACGCAGTATTTT

V gene: TRBV5-6
clone size: -
D gene: TRBD2
J gene: TRBJ2-1
CDR3 protein: CASSLIGGGTDEQFF
CDR3 DNA: TGTGCCAGCAGCTTGATTGGGGGAGGGACCGATGAGCAGTTCTTC

V gene: TRBV6-5
clone size: once
D gene: TRBD2
J gene: TRBJ2-3
CDR3 protein: CASSALSGVGDTQYF
CDR3 DNA: TGTGCCAGCAGCGCACTCAGCGGGGTTGGAGATACGCAGTATTTT

V gene: TRBV11-2
clone size: -
D gene: -
J gene: TRBJ1-1
CDR3 protein: CASSLAPGSGTEAFF
CDR3 DNA: TGTGCCAGCAGCTTAGCACCCGGGAGTGGCACTGAAGCTTTCTTT

V gene: TRBV9
clone size: -
D gene: TRBD2
J gene: TRBJ2-1
CDR3 protein: CASSPRTSPYNEQFF
CDR3 DNA: TGTGCCAGCAGCCCACGGACTAGCCCCTACAATGAGCAGTTCTTC

V gene: TRBV11-3
clone size: -
D gene: -
J gene: TRBJ2-1
CDR3 protein: CASSLGGVVGNEQFF
CDR3 DNA: TGTGCCAGCAGCTTAGGGGGAGTGGTGGGGAATGAGCAGTTCTTC

V gene: TRBV27
clone size: -
D gene: TRBD2
J gene: TRBJ2-7
CDR3 protein: CASSPSGDPYEQYF
CDR3 DNA: TGTGCCAGCAGTCCTAGCGGGGACCCCTACGAGCAGTACTTC

V gene: TRBV27
clone size: -
D gene: -
J gene: TRBJ2-6
CDR3 protein: CASSSPGAGANVLTF
CDR3 DNA: TGTGCCAGCAGTTCCCCGGGTGCTGGGGCCAACGTCCTGACTTTC

V gene: TRBV6-5
clone size: -
D gene: -
J gene: TRBJ1-6
CDR3 protein: CASTMSGGNSPLHF
CDR3 DNA: TGTGCCAGCACCATGTCAGGTGGGAATTCACCCCTCCACTTT

V gene: TRBV5-1
clone size: -
D gene: TRBD2
J gene: TRBJ2-7
CDR3 protein: CASSFSGSSYEQYF
CDR3 DNA: TGCGCCAGCAGCTTTAGCGGGTCCTCCTACGAGCAGTACTTC

V gene: TRBV18
clone size: -
D gene: TRBD1
J gene: TRBJ2-7
CDR3 protein: CASSPGTASYEQYF
CDR3 DNA: TGTGCCAGCTCACCCGGGACAGCCTCCTACGAGCAGTACTTC

V gene: TRBV5-5
clone size: -
D gene: -
J gene: TRBJ1-1
CDR3 protein: CASSLGAGNTEAFF
CDR3 DNA: TGTGCCAGCAGCTTGGGGGCAGGGAACACTGAAGCTTTCTTT

V gene: TRBV5-1
clone size: -
D gene: -
J gene: TRBJ1-1
CDR3 protein: CASSLGPGGNTEAFF
CDR3 DNA: TGCGCCAGCAGCTTGGGGCCCGGGGGAAATACTGAAGCTTTCTTT

V gene: TRBV28
clone size: -
D gene: TRBD1
J gene: TRBJ2-7
CDR3 protein: CASSSLGTGGSEQYF
CDR3 DNA: TGTGCCAGCAGTTCACTCGGGACAGGGGGATCGGAGCAGTACTTC

V gene: TRBV2
clone size: -
D gene: -
J gene: TRBJ2-4
CDR3 protein: CASRGWVAKNIQYF
CDR3 DNA: TGTGCCAGCAGGGGATGGGTAGCCAAAAACATTCAGTACTTC

V gene: TRBV18
clone size: -
D gene: -
J gene: TRBJ2-5
CDR3 protein: CASSPVEGGKETQYF
CDR3 DNA: TGTGCCAGCTCACCAGTTGAAGGGGGGAAGGAGACCCAGTACTTC

V gene: TRBV10-3
clone size: -
D gene: TRBD1
J gene: TRBJ1-2
CDR3 protein: CAISEGTGDYGYTF
CDR3 DNA: TGTGCCATCAGTGAGGGGACAGGAGACTATGGCTACACCTTC

V gene: TRBV19
clone size: -
D gene: TRBD1
J gene: TRBJ1-5
CDR3 protein: CASSIGGQGYNQPQHF
CDR3 DNA: TGTGCCAGTAGTATAGGGGGACAGGGCTACAATCAGCCCCAGCATTTT

V gene: TRBV7-2
clone size: -
D gene: -
J gene: TRBJ1-5
CDR3 protein: CASSLVWAPSNQPQHF
CDR3 DNA: TGTGCCAGCAGCTTAGTGTGGGCCCCTAGCAATCAGCCCCAGCATTTT

V gene: TRBV27
clone size: -
D gene: -
J gene: TRBJ1-6
CDR3 protein: CASSLWGTPGSLHF
CDR3 DNA: TGTGCCAGCAGTTTATGGGGCACCCCAGGATCCCTCCACTTT

V gene: TRBV6-1
clone size: -
D gene: -
J gene: TRBJ2-1
CDR3 protein: CASQEEHEQFF
CDR3 DNA: TGTGCCAGTCAGGAGGAACATGAGCAGTTCTTC

V gene: TRBV6-5
clone size: -
D gene: -
J gene: TRBJ2-7
CDR3 protein: CASSYRVGLSSYEQYF
CDR3 DNA: TGTGCCAGCAGTTACCGCGTCGGGCTCAGCTCCTACGAGCAGTACTTC

V gene: TRBV28
clone size: -
D gene: -
J gene: TRBJ1-2
CDR3 protein: CASSAPNYGYTF
CDR3 DNA: TGTGCCAGCAGTGCACCAAACTATGGCTACACCTTC

V gene: TRBV7-2
clone size: -
D gene: -
J gene: TRBJ1-2
CDR3 protein: CASSLGGGVSGYTF
CDR3 DNA: TGTGCCAGCAGCTTAGGGGGAGGGGTCTCTGGCTACACCTTC

V gene: TRBV30
clone size: -
D gene: -
J gene: TRBJ2-7
CDR3 protein: CAWSLGVFPYEQYF
CDR3 DNA: TGTGCCTGGAGTTTAGGAGTTTTCCCCTACGAGCAGTACTTC

V gene: TRBV5-1
clone size: -
D gene: -
J gene: TRBJ2-6
CDR3 protein: CASSLEGRSSGANVLTF
CDR3 DNA: TGCGCCAGCAGCTTGGAAGGTAGGAGCTCTGGGGCCAACGTCCTGACTTTC

V gene: TRBV5-6
clone size: -
D gene: -
J gene: TRBJ2-3
CDR3 protein: CASREFRIDYSTDTQYF
CDR3 DNA: TGTGCCAGCAGGGAATTCCGAATAGACTATAGCACAGATACGCAGTATTTT

V gene: TRBV27
clone size: -
D gene: -
J gene: TRBJ1-2
CDR3 protein: CASGSRRAGVNYGYTF
CDR3 DNA: TGTGCCAGCGGTTCCCGCCGGGCAGGGGTAAACTATGGCTACACCTTC

V gene: TRBV2
clone size: -
D gene: -
J gene: TRBJ2-7
CDR3 protein: CASSEALVGPYEQYF
CDR3 DNA: TGTGCCAGCAGTGAAGCGCTTGTGGGCCCCTACGAGCAGTACTTC

V gene: TRBV19
clone size: -
D gene: -
J gene: TRBJ2-7
CDR3 protein: CASSMMGSSYEQYF
CDR3 DNA: TGTGCCAGTAGTATGATGGGGAGCTCCTACGAGCAGTACTTC

V gene: TRBV12-5
clone size: once
D gene: TRBD2
J gene: TRBJ2-3
CDR3 protein: CASGSGAGWGTDTQYF
CDR3 DNA: TGTGCTAGTGGTTCGGGAGCGGGATGGGGAACAGATACGCAGTATTTT

V gene: TRBV18
clone size: -
D gene: -
J gene: TRBJ2-3
CDR3 protein: CASALVQGNTDTQYF
CDR3 DNA: TGTGCCAGCGCCCTAGTTCAGGGCAACACAGATACGCAGTATTTT

V gene: TRBV6-6
clone size: -
D gene: -
J gene: TRBJ2-2
CDR3 protein: CASSYSSHTGELFF
CDR3 DNA: TGTGCCAGCAGTTACTCAAGCCACACCGGGGAGCTGTTTTTT

V gene: TRBV4-1
clone size: -
D gene: -
J gene: TRBJ1-1
CDR3 protein: CASSQAQLGNTEAFF
CDR3 DNA: TGCGCCAGCAGCCAAGCACAGTTGGGGAACACTGAAGCTTTCTTT

V gene: TRBV27
clone size: -
D gene: -
J gene: TRBJ1-6
CDR3 protein: CASSYENSPLHF
CDR3 DNA: TGTGCCAGCAGTTACGAGAATTCACCCCTCCACTTT